This entry concerns a single T cell receptor beta chain. Antigen specificity is unknown. This record comes from a study of T cell responses to AZD1222 COVID-19 vaccine. Timing groups of about 4 and about 12 weeks for second doses were pooled. Overall study findings and caveats: Distributed over spike, vaccine-associated CD4 TCRs predominated at 160-218 and 743-854. Donors were mostly white British, more females; clonal diversity possibly underestimated.

Assay used: immunoSEQ multiplex PCR; TCRdb lists only in-frame clones, some missing. The sample records about 56,000 clones, approximately 80% being singletons. Specimen: peripheral blood, collected 28 days after the second AZD1222 dose. The TCR was taken from an adult who received the AZD1222 COVID-19 vaccine.

CDR3 bases: TGTGCCAGCAGCTTGGGGGACAGGGGGACTGAGACCCAGTACTTC. Its translation: CASSLGDRGTETQYF. The chain combines TRBV5-4 with TRBJ2-5; 11 nucleotides agree with TRBD1. This CDR3 comprises 15 residues. Germline CDR1 reads SGHNT; CDR2 reads YYREEE (reference sequence). V was clipped by 0 bases and J by 5 bases; unmatched bases: 3.